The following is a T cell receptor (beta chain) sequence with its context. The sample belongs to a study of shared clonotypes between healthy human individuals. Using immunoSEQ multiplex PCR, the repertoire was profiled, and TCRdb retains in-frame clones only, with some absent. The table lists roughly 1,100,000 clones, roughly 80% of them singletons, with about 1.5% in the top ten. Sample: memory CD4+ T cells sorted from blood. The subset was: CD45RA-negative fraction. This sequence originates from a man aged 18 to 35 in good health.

The CDR3 region is CASSFNTGTGEQLFF. The CDR3 bases are TGCGCCAGCAGCTTTAACACCGGGACAGGGGAACAACTGTTTTTT. The chain combines TRBV5-1 with TRBJ1-4; 10 nucleotides align to TRBD1. The CDR3 length is 15 residues. Germline V CDR1 and CDR2: SGHRS, YFSETQ. Trimming at V came to 2 bases and at J to 12 bases, leaving 10 bases not matched to a gene. Based on the CDR3 plus reference TRBV5-1 and TRBJ1-4, the full variable domain is KAGVTQTPRYLIKTRGQQVTLSCSPISGHRSVSWYQQTPGQGLQFLFEYFSETQRNKGNFPGRFSGRQFSNSRSEMNVSTLELGDSALYLCASSFNTGTGEQLFFGSGTQLSVL.